The present entry profiles one T cell receptor beta chain with its context. In building TCR beta libraries, iRepertoire HTBI primers were used together with Arm-PCR of CDR3 regions. In TCRdb, the multiplex PCR reads were re-called with MiXCR into one record per CDR3 protein. The sample holds over 350,000 distinct CDR3 sequences, approximately 16% seen once. Time point indicated: newly diagnosed GD, antithyroid drugs for less than 3 months. Following extraction of RNA from PBMCs, that RNA was used to make the TCR library. This sample is drawn from a study of regulatory T cells in long-lasting Graves disease. These data also featured in a second study, about T cells in Graves' hyperthyroidism and ophthalmopathy.

The sequencing used peripheral blood mononuclear cells (PBMCs), collected at new diagnosis, from a patient treated with antithyroid drugs. The sequence came from a woman in her forties with Graves disease.

For the CDR3, the DNA is TGCGCCAGCAGCCCGGTTACACAAAAAGGCTATGGCTACACCTTC. Amino acids: CASSPVTQKGYGYTF. The genes are TRBV5-1 and TRBJ1-2; D unresolved. Germline CDR1 SGHRS, CDR2 YFSETQ. The CDR3 spans 15 residues. V was shortened by 4 bases and J by 4 bases, with 17 bases between the two germline ends.